These T cell receptor beta chains were read from a single sample in a study of cytomegalovirus exposure and HLA in healthy donors. Sequencing was performed with immunoSEQ multiplex PCR; in TCRdb, only in-frame clones are kept and a portion is missing. The data contain some 120,000 clones, about 70% of them singletons. Sequenced material: PBMCs. The source is a human donor in good health. Both conserved end residues are part of each CDR3. A D gene is named only where the DNA matches it firmly. Expanded clones get a size class; other rows say once, few or many, or leave the size out.

DNA: TGCAGCGTTGAACCGGGGGGGGGAAGGCAGCCCCAGCATTTT
CDR3: CSVEPGGGRQPQHF
size: NA
V: TRBV29-1
J: TRBJ1-5
D: NA

DNA: TGTGCCAGCAGCGGGCGGCGGGGGAGCCCTTTCGGGACCCAGTACTTC
CDR3: CASSGRRGSPFGTQYF
size: few
V: TRBV5-4
J: TRBJ2-5
D: TRBD2

DNA: TGCAGCGTTGAAGATTCCGGGGAAAGCTCCTACGAGCAGTACTTC
CDR3: CSVEDSGESSYEQYF
size: NA
V: TRBV29-1
J: TRBJ2-7
D: NA

DNA: TGTGCCTGGAAAAGGACAGGGAGGGACTATGGCTACACCTTC
CDR3: CAWKRTGRDYGYTF
size: NA
V: TRBV30
J: TRBJ1-2
D: TRBD1

DNA: TGTGCCTGGAGTTTACCGGGACTCATGGCCTATAACTATGGCTACACCTTC
CDR3: CAWSLPGLMAYNYGYTF
size: NA
V: TRBV30
J: TRBJ1-2
D: NA

DNA: TGCGCCAGCAGCTTGGATGGACAGGGGGCCCAGCCCCAGCATTTT
CDR3: CASSLDGQGAQPQHF
size: NA
V: TRBV5-1
J: TRBJ1-5
D: TRBD1

DNA: TGTGCCAGCAGTGACAGGGTTTCTCTCCAAGAGACCCAGTACTTC
CDR3: CASSDRVSLQETQYF
size: once
V: TRBV2
J: TRBJ2-5
D: NA

DNA: TGCGCCAGCAGTGACTCATTGAGCTCCTACGAGCAGTACTTC
CDR3: CASSDSLSSYEQYF
size: NA
V: TRBV5-1
J: TRBJ2-7
D: NA

DNA: TGTGCCAGCAGTAAAGCGGGAGGCCCCCCCTACGAGCAGTACTTC
CDR3: CASSKAGGPPYEQYF
size: NA
V: TRBV28
J: TRBJ2-7
D: TRBD2

DNA: TGTGCCAGCAGCCCCCAGGCGGACAGGCGGAGTGAAAAACTGTTTTTT
CDR3: CASSPQADRRSEKLFF
size: NA
V: TRBV7-2
J: TRBJ1-4
D: TRBD1

DNA: TGTGCCAGCAGCTTAGCCGGGGGCTACGAGCAGTACTTC
CDR3: CASSLAGGYEQYF
size: few
V: TRBV7-9
J: TRBJ2-7
D: NA

DNA: TGCGCCAGCAGCCAAGCGGGGGGGATCTCCTACGAGCAGTACTTC
CDR3: CASSQAGGISYEQYF
size: NA
V: TRBV4-3
J: TRBJ2-7
D: TRBD2

DNA: TGCGCCAGCAGCTTGGGGTCTATTACGGGGGGCTCCTACAATGAGCAGTTCTTC
CDR3: CASSLGSITGGSYNEQFF
size: NA
V: TRBV5-1
J: TRBJ2-1
D: TRBD2

DNA: TGCAGCGTTAGGCTGGGGGCGGTCTCCTACGAGCAGTACTTC
CDR3: CSVRLGAVSYEQYF
size: once
V: TRBV29-1
J: TRBJ2-7
D: NA

DNA: TGCGCCAGCAGCGGCTCAAGGACAGGGGGTTCTGGCTACACCTTC
CDR3: CASSGSRTGGSGYTF
size: NA
V: TRBV10-2
J: TRBJ1-2
D: TRBD1

DNA: TGTGCCAGCATCCCAGGGCACTTAATGAACACTGAAGCTTTCTTT
CDR3: CASIPGHLMNTEAFF
size: few
V: TRBV28
J: TRBJ1-1
D: NA

DNA: TGTGCCAGTAGTCCGACAGGGGTTCCAAACACTGAAGCTTTCTTT
CDR3: CASSPTGVPNTEAFF
size: NA
V: TRBV19
J: TRBJ1-1
D: TRBD1

DNA: TGCGCCAGTGGACTAGCGGGAGGAGATACGCAGTATTTT
CDR3: CASGLAGGDTQYF
size: NA
V: TRBV10-2
J: TRBJ2-3
D: TRBD2

DNA: TGTGCCACCAGCAGAGAAGGGGTAGCCCGTGGGCAGTACTTC
CDR3: CATSREGVARGQYF
size: NA
V: TRBV15
J: TRBJ2-7
D: NA

DNA: TGTGCCAGCAGTTACGCAGGGGTCACTGAAGCTTTCTTT
CDR3: CASSYAGVTEAFF
size: NA
V: TRBV6-5
J: TRBJ1-1
D: NA

DNA: TGCGCCAGCAGCGTGACACAGGGTTTGACTGAAGCTTTCTTT
CDR3: CASSVTQGLTEAFF
size: once
V: TRBV5-1
J: TRBJ1-1
D: NA

DNA: TGTGCCAGCAGGAGGACAGGGACCGCTGAAGCTTTCTTT
CDR3: CASRRTGTAEAFF
size: NA
V: TRBV5-5
J: TRBJ1-1
D: TRBD1

DNA: TGTGCCAGCAGCCAAGGGACTAGCGGGGGGGCAGATACGCAGTATTTT
CDR3: CASSQGTSGGADTQYF
size: NA
V: TRBV4-2
J: TRBJ2-3
D: TRBD2

DNA: TGTGCCAGCAGCTACTGGACTAGGACGCGCACAGATACGCAGTATTTT
CDR3: CASSYWTRTRTDTQYF
size: NA
V: TRBV6-7
J: TRBJ2-3
D: TRBD2

DNA: TGCGCCAGCTCCCGGGGGGCTGGGGATGAAAAACTGTTTTTT
CDR3: CASSRGAGDEKLFF
size: NA
V: TRBV5-1
J: TRBJ1-4
D: NA

DNA: TGTGCCAGCACTCCGGGACAGGCCCAAGAGACCCAGTACTTC
CDR3: CASTPGQAQETQYF
size: NA
V: TRBV2
J: TRBJ2-5
D: TRBD1

DNA: TGTGCCAGCAGCTTCAATGGCAGGGGGCAAGAGACCCAGTACTTC
CDR3: CASSFNGRGQETQYF
size: NA
V: TRBV7-2
J: TRBJ2-5
D: TRBD1

DNA: TGTGCCAGCAGTCCCCTCTCCGGGGAGCTGTTTTTT
CDR3: CASSPLSGELFF
size: NA
V: TRBV27
J: TRBJ2-2
D: NA

DNA: TGTGCCAGCAGCTTTGGACAGGGGGTGGACAATGAGCAGTTCTTC
CDR3: CASSFGQGVDNEQFF
size: few
V: TRBV5-5
J: TRBJ2-1
D: TRBD1